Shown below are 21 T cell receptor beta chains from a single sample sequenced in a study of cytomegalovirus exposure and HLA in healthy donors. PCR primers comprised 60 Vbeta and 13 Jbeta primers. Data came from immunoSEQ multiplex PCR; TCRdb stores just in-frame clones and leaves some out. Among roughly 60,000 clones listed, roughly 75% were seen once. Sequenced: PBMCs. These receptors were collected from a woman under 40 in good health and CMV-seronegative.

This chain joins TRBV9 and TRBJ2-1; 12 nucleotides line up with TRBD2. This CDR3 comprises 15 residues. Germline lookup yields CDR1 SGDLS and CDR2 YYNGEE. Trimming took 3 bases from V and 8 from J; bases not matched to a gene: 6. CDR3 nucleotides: TGTGCCAGCAGCGCGGGGACTAGCGGGTACGATGAGCAGTTCTTC. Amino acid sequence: CASSAGTSGYDEQFF.

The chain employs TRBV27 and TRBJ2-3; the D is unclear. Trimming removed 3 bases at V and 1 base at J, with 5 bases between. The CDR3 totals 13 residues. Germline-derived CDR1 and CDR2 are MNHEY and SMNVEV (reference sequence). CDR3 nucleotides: TGTGCCAGCAGTTTGGGCGGCACAGATACGCAGTATTTT. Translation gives CASSLGGTDTQYF.

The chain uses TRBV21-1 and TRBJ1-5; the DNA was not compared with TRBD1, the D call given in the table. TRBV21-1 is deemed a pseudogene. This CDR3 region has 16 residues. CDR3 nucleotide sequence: TGTGCCAGCAGCAAAGGGACACGGTGGAACAATCAGCCCCAGCATTTT. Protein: CASSKGTRWNNQPQHF.

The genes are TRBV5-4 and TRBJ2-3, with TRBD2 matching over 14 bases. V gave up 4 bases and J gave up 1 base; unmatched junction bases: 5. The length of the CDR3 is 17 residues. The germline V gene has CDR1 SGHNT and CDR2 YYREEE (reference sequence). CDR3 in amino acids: CASSGGGLAGGTDTQYF. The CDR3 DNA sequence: TGTGCCAGCAGCGGTGGGGGACTAGCGGGAGGCACAGATACGCAGTATTTT.

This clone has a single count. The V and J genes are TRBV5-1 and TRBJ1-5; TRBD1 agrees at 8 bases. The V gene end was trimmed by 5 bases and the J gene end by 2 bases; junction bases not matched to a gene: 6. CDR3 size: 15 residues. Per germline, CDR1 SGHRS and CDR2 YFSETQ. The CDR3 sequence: CASRLTGGGNQPQHF. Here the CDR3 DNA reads TGCGCCAGCAGACTTACAGGGGGTGGCAATCAGCCCCAGCATTTT.

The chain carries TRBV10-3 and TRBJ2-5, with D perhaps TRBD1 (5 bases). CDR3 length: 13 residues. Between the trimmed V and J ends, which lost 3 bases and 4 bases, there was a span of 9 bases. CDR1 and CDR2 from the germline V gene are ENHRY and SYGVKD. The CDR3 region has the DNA TGTGCCATCAGTGAATTGGGGCGAGAGACCCAGTACTTC. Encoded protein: CAISELGRETQYF.

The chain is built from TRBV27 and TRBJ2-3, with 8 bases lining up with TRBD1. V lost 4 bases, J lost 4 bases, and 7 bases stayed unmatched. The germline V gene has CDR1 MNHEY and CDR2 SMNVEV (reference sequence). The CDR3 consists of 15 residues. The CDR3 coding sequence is TGTGCCAGCAGTTGGGCAGGGGGCGGGTCAGATACGCAGTATTTT. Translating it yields CASSWAGGGSDTQYF.

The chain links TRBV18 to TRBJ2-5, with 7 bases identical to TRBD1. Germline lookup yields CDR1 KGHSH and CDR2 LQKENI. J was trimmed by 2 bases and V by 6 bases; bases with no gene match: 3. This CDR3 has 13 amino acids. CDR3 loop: CASSGTAQETQYF. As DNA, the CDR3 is TGTGCCAGCTCCGGGACAGCGCAAGAGACCCAGTACTTC.

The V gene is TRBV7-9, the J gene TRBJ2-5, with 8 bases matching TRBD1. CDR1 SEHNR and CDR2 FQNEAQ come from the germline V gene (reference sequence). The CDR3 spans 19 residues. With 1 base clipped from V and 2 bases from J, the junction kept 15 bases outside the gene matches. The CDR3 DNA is TGTGCCAGCAGCTTAGGCGGGACAGGTCTTCGTTTAGGGCAAGAGACCCAGTACTTC. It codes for CASSLGGTGLRLGQETQYF.

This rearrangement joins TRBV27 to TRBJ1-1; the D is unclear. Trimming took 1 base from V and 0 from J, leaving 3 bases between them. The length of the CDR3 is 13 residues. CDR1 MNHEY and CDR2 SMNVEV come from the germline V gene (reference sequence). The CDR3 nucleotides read TGTGCCAGCAGTTTATTATTGAACACTGAAGCTTTCTTT. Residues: CASSLLLNTEAFF.

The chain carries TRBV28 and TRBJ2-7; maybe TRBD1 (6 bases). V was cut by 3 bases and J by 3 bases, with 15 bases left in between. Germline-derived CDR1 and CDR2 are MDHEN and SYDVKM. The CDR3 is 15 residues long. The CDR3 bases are TGTGCCAGCAGTTTGGGGACAAGTATAAACTACGAGCAGTACTTC. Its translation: CASSLGTSINYEQYF.

The chain's CDR3 is CATRAGGGSGNTIYF. CDR3 sequence (DNA): TGTGCCACCCGAGCTGGCGGAGGATCTGGAAACACCATATATTTT. This rearrangement joins TRBV28 to TRBJ1-3; the D is unclear. CDR1 MDHEN and CDR2 SYDVKM come from the germline V gene. Trimming left V 10 bases short and J 1 base short, with 17 bases between. CDR3 length: 15 amino acids. Filled out from reference TRBV28 and TRBJ1-3, the complete variable domain reads DVKVTQSSRYLVKRTGEKVFLECVQDMDHENMFWYRQDPGLGLRLIYFSYDVKMKEKGDIPEGYSVSREKKERFSLILESASTNQTSMYLCATRAGGGSGNTIYFGEGSWLTVV.

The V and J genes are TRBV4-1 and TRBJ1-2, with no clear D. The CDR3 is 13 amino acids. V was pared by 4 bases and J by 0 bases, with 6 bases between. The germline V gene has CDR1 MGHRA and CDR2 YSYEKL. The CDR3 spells CASSPGPNYGYTF. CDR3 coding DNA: TGCGCCAGCAGCCCGGGTCCTAACTATGGCTACACCTTC.

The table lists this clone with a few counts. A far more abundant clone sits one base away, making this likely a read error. The CDR3: CASGSGVLTTSDTHYF. The CDR3, as DNA: TGTGCCAGCGGCTCGGGAGTCTTAACCACCTCAGATACGCACTATTTT. The rearrangement joins TRBV6-6 to TRBJ2-3; D might be TRBD2 (6 bases). The CDR3 covers 16 residues. CDR1 is MNHNY and CDR2 is SVGAGI in the germline V gene (reference sequence).

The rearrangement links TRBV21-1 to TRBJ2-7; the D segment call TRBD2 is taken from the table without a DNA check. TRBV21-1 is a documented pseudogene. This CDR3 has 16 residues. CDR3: CASSKGLAKKWYEQYV. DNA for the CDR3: TGTGCCAGCAGCAAAGGGCTAGCGAAGAAATGGTACGAGCAGTACGTC.

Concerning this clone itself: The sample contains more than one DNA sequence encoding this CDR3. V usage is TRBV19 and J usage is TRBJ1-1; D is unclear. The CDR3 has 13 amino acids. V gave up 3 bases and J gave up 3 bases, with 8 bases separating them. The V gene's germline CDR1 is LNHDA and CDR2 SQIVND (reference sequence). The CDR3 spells CASSITGDTEAFF. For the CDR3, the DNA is TGTGCCAGTAGTATCACCGGAGACACTGAAGCTTTCTTT. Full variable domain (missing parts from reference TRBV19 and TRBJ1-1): DGGITQSPKYLFRKEGQNVTLSCEQNLNHDAMYWYRQDPGQGLRLIYYSQIVNDFQKGDIAEGYSVSREKKESFPLTVTSAQKNPTAFYLCASSITGDTEAFFGQGTRLTVV.

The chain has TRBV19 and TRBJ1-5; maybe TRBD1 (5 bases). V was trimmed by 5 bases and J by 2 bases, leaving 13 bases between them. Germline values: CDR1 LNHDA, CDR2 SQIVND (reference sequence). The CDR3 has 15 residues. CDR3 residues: CASSFLGGGNQPQHF. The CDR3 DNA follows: TGTGCCAGTAGTTTCCTCGGGGGAGGCAATCAGCCCCAGCATTTT.

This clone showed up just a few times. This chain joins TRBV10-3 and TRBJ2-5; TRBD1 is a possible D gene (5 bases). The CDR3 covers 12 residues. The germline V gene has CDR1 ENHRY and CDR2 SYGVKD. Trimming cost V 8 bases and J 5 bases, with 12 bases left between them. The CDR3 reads CAISDSAETQYF. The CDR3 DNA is TGTGCCATCTCAGACAGTGCTGAGACCCAGTACTTC.

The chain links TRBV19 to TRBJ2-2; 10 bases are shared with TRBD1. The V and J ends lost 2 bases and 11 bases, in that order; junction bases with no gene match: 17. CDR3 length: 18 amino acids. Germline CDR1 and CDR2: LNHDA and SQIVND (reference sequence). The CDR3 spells CASSIRDRGTLAQIELFF. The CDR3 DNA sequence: TGTGCCAGTAGTATACGGGACAGGGGAACTCTGGCGCAGATCGAGCTGTTTTTT.

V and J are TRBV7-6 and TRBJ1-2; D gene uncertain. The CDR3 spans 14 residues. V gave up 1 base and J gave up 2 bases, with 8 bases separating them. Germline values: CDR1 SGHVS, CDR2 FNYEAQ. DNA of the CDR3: TGTGCCAGCAGCTTAGGAGGGCCGAACTATGGCTACACCTTC. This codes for CASSLGGPNYGYTF.

The CDR3 nucleotides read TGTGCCAGCAGTTACATAGCGGGAGGGGAGGAAGAGCAGTTCTTC. Translating gives CASSYIAGGEEEQFF. V usage is TRBV6-6 and J usage is TRBJ2-1; 11 bases line up with TRBD2. CDR3 size: 15 residues. Germline trimming cut 2 bases from V and 10 bases from J; bases unmatched to any gene: 7. Germline V lookup: CDR1 MNHNY, CDR2 SVGAGI (reference sequence).